This T cell receptor (beta chain) was sequenced during a study of blood T cell repertoires in COVID-19. Study overall: In each case, the material was cDNA or gDNA derived from T cells, B-cell-depleted T cells, or PBMCs.

Data came from immunoSEQ multiplex PCR; TCRdb stores just in-frame clones and leaves some out. The data contain about 20,000 clones, about 89% of them seen just once; the ten biggest clones take up 4% to 5%. This clone showed up just once. Sequenced material: peripheral blood. This TCR was sampled from a human donor in a cohort sampled during active COVID-19.

The CDR3 is CASSQGWDRVDGYTF. In nucleotides, the CDR3 is TGCGCCAGCAGCCAGGGCTGGGACAGGGTTGATGGCTACACCTTC. The rearrangement joins TRBV4-3 to TRBJ1-2; 9 nucleotides align to TRBD1. CDR1 is LGHNA, CDR2 YSLEER, per germline. V dropped 3 bases and J dropped 6; count of bases not matched to a gene: 8. The CDR3 totals 15 residues.